The present entry profiles one TCR beta chain with its context. These data are taken from a study of Graves' ophthalmopathy and Graves' hyperthyroidism. Background on the study: The authors collected peripheral blood at initial diagnosis, before any treatment.

From germline, CDR1 is LNHDA and CDR2 SQIVND (reference sequence). The CDR3 totals 12 residues. The V and J ends lost 6 bases and 8 bases respectively, with 13 bases between them. The authors amplified TCR beta CDR3 regions from RNA transcripts. The workflow started with a first-round RT-PCR run with HTBI primers and then moved on to a second-round multiplex PCR. TCRdb re-derived calls from the multiplex PCR reads in MiXCR, one entry per CDR3 protein. The repertoire consists of approximately 160,000 distinct CDR3 sequences, with over 35% occurring once and the leading ten covering approximately 5.5%. Ophthalmopathy donors were characterized by moderate-to-severe activity, CAS of at least 3, NOSPECS of at least 4, and duration under 3 months. Exclusion criteria comprised other autoimmune diseases, uncontrolled infections, pregnancy or lactation in patients. The PBMCs had their origin in 10 ml of fresh peripheral blood.

The sequencing input was peripheral blood. The chain uses TRBV19 and TRBJ1-2; no reliable D call. The sequence derives from a woman aged 40 to 55 with Graves' ophthalmopathy. This CDR3 is CASSDDVWGYTF. The DNA of the CDR3 is TGTGCCAGTAGCGATGACGTCTGGGGCTACACCTTC.